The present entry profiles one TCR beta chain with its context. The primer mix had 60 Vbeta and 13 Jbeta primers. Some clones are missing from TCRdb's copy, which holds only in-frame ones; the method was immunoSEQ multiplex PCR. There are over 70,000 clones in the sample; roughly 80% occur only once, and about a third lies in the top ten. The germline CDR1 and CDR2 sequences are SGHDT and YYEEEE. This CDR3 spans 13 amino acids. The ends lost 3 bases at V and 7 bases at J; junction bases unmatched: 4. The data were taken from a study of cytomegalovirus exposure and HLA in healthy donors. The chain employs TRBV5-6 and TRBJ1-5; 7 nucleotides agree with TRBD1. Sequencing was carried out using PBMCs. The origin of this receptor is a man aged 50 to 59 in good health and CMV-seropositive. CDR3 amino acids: CASSSGGGQPQHF. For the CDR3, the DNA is TGTGCCAGCAGCTCAGGGGGAGGACAGCCCCAGCATTTT.